Sequencing of this TCR beta chain was carried out in a study of cytomegalovirus exposure and HLA in healthy donors. Study-level points and caveats: In an earlier analysis, about 87% or about 30%: the productive usage of most TCR beta V segments. The authors reported that TCR beta sequences could predict HLA-A and HLA-B alleles. These predictions were accurate for most subjects in the first cohort. Among immune exposure information, only CMV serostatus was available.

The PCR was carried out with 60 Vbeta primers and 13 Jbeta primers. Clones were sequenced by immunoSEQ multiplex PCR, and TCRdb holds only the in-frame ones, with some missing. Here the sample spans 200,000 or so clones, 82% being singletons. Germline-derived CDR1 and CDR2 are MNHEY and SVGAGI. V was clipped by 6 bases and J by 5 bases; unmatched bases: 8. This CDR3 has 14 residues. Notes on this clone: The antigen remains unidentified.

V gene TRBV6-5 combines with J gene TRBJ2-7; the match to TRBD1 covers 9 bases. Sequenced sample: PBMCs. The source is a woman aged 45-65 years in good health and CMV-seropositive. The CDR3 DNA reads as TGTGCCAGCAGACCCTTCGACAGGGGGGACGAGCAGTACTTC. Amino acids: CASRPFDRGDEQYF.